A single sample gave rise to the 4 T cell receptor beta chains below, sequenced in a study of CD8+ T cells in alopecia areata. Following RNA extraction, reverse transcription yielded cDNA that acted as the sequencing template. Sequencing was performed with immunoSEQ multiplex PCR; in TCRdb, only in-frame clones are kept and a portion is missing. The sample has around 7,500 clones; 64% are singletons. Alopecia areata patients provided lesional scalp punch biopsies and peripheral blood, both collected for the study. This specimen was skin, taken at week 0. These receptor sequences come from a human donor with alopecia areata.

The CDR3 DNA follows: TGTGCCAGCAGCGGAGGTTCCTGGCAGAGCTCCTACGAGCAGTACTTC. Translating it yields CASSGGSWQSSYEQYF. The chain employs TRBV5-6 and TRBJ2-7; tentative D call: TRBD2 (5 bases). CDR1 is SGHDT and CDR2 is YYEEEE in the germline V gene. Trimming cost V 4 bases and J 0 bases, with 17 bases left between them. This CDR3 spans 16 amino acids.

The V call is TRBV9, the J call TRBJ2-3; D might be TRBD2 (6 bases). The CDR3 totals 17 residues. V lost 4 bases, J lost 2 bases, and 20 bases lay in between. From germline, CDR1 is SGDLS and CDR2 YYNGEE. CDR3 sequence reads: CASSPGWGTPHTDTQYF. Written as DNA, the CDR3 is TGTGCCAGCAGCCCAGGGTGGGGGACTCCTCACACAGATACGCAGTATTTT.

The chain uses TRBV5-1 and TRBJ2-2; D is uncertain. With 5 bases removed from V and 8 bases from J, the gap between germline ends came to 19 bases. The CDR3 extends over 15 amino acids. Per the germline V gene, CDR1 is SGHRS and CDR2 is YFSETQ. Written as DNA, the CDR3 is TGCGCCAGCAGGACCCCGGACGGCTTGGGGGGGGAGCTGTTTTTT. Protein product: CASRTPDGLGGELFF.

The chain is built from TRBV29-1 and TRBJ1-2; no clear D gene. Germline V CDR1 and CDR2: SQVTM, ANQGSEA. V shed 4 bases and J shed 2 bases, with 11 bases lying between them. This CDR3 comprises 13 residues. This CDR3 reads CSVGGRENYGYTF. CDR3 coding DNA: TGCAGCGTTGGAGGGCGGGAAAACTATGGCTACACCTTC.